This T cell receptor (beta chain) was profiled in a study of cytomegalovirus exposure and HLA in healthy donors. As for the study in general: A preliminary data release comprised roughly 80 million unique TCRs obtained from HLA-typed donors.

General observations from the study: HLA allele associations emerged for around 15,000 TCR beta sequences in a later analysis, at 0.05 false discovery rate. Indistinguishability led to the exclusion of some V segments, TRBV6-2 and TRBV6-3 included.

This PCR relied on a set of 60 Vbeta primers and 13 Jbeta primers. Sequenced by immunoSEQ multiplex PCR; TCRdb stores in-frame clones only, minus some. The sample carries over 130,000 clones, around 78% recorded once. As for the donors, each was a healthy bone marrow donor. Germline assignment: CDR1 SGHDT and CDR2 YYEEEE. V lost 5 bases and J 3 bases, leaving 15 bases between the germline ends. The CDR3 sequence is 14 residues long. Regarding this clone: Its antigen remains unidentified.

The sample consisted of PBMCs. V and J are TRBV5-6 and TRBJ2-7, with D possibly being TRBD1 (6 bases). This sequence originates from a woman between 40 and 50 years old in good health and CMV-seropositive. DNA for the CDR3: TGTGCCAGCAGGTACACAGGGAATCGCTACGAGCAGTACTTC. Translation gives CASRYTGNRYEQYF.